This T cell receptor beta chain appears in the sequencing data of a study of T cell repertoires in cytomegalovirus infection. The sample holds many counts of this clonotype. Its antigen is as yet unknown. TCRdb fed the reads into MiXCR, producing one record per CDR3 protein. Found here are about 700,000 distinct CDR3 sequences, approximately 33% of them singletons; the top ten hold 18%. V lost 1 base to trimming and J lost 3 bases, with 13 bases between them. Germline lookup yields CDR1 SGHTA and CDR2 FQGNSA. The length of the CDR3 is 16 residues. This TCR was sampled from a human donor in good health (CMV status not recorded). Some clones in this sample may be carry-over from other donors' samples. The sequencing here drew on cultured PBMCs, taken from culture after CMV antigen stimulation. The V and J genes are TRBV7-2 and TRBJ2-1; a weak D match, TRBD2 (5 bases). The CDR3 protein is CASSLVASGGYNEQFF. CDR3 sequence (DNA): TGTGCCAGCAGCTTAGTGGCGAGCGGAGGCTACAATGAGCAGTTCTTC.